The 2 T cell receptor beta chains below all came from one sample that was sequenced in a study of T cell repertoires in cytomegalovirus infection. TCRdb independently ran MiXCR on the reads; one entry per CDR3 protein. The table shows about 85,000 distinct CDR3 sequences, with around 49% occurring only once. Their antigen targets remain unknown. Source: CD8+ T cells from cultured PBMCs, taken from culture after CMV antigen stimulation. All receptors derive from a human donor in good health (CMV status not recorded). Some clones in this sample may be carry-over from other donors' samples.

The chain joins TRBV6-6 to TRBJ2-3; possibly TRBD2 for D (5 bases). Germline-derived CDR1 and CDR2 are MNHNY and SVGAGI (reference sequence). V was clipped by 2 bases and J by 7 bases, with 25 bases between them. The CDR3 runs to 18 residues. CDR3 nucleotide sequence: TGTGCCAGCAGTTACCCTAGGGAAGTTAGCGAAACGGGAAATACGCAGTATTTT. This codes for CASSYPREVSETGNTQYF.

The rearrangement links TRBV5-1 to TRBJ2-1; D remains unclear. The germline V gene has CDR1 SGHRS and CDR2 YFSETQ. CDR3 size: 13 residues. The V end lost 4 bases, the J end lost 7 bases, and 12 bases lay between the germline ends. The CDR3 DNA reads TGCGCCAGCAGCGCCCCTCAGGAGAATGAGCAGTTCTTC. Its protein is CASSAPQENEQFF.